Sequencing of this T cell receptor (beta chain) was carried out in a study of blood T cell repertoires in COVID-19. This study enrolled people aged about 18 to 90 from around 26 US geographic areas. Using immunoSEQ multiplex PCR, the repertoire was profiled, and TCRdb retains in-frame clones only, with some absent. The sample comprises hundreds of thousands of clones, 85% to 90% of which are singletons, and about 1.7% rests with the top ten. CDR3 length: 15 residues. Trimming at V came to 5 bases and at J to 5 bases, leaving 8 bases not matched to a gene. In germline, CDR1 is MDHEN, CDR2 SYDVKM. This TCR derives from a woman younger than 30 with acute COVID-19. This chain uses TRBV28 with TRBJ2-3; 9 bases match TRBD2. Sequenced: PBMCs or T cells enriched from blood (not recorded which). The CDR3 DNA follows: TGTGCCAGCAGTCTAGGACTAGCGTCTGGAGATACGCAGTATTTT. It translates to CASSLGLASGDTQYF.